This record looks at one T cell receptor beta chain sequence and its context. No antigen is known for it. Base quality data are lacking; no much larger clone is found one base away. Receptor libraries were prepared by the immunoSEQ multiplex PCR assay. For the multiplex PCR, a mixture combining 60 forward primers for TCR Vbeta segments and 13 reverse primers for TCR Jbeta segments was used. The CDR3 region of rearranged TCR beta genes was amplified from genomic DNA by a multiplex PCR assay. The Illumina HiSeq System was used to sequence the amplified TCR beta libraries as 87-base-pair reads. Per the original workflow: A later analysis counted around 72 million unique TCR beta chains across the roughly 700 repertoires, and roughly 9.9 million of these chains were shared by at least two donors. Raw reads were error-corrected and collapsed into unique sequences by a nearest-neighbor algorithm in which closely related sequences were merged to remove PCR and sequencing errors. To assign V, D and J gene segments, CDR3 sequences were aligned to IMGT reference sequences. For a sequence to be retained, a match of at least six nucleotides was required to both a V gene segment and a J gene segment. A rearrangement counted as productive if the CDR3 had no stop codons and remained in frame with V and J, and every other rearrangement counted as non-productive. CDR3 was defined according to IMGT convention as the region running from the second conserved V-encoded cysteine to the conserved J-encoded phenylalanine. The earlier analysis of about 500 of the donors excluded sequences that lacked an unambiguous match to a single V gene segment. An earlier analysis of fewer than 650 of the donors classified V segments as functional when productive rearrangements were above 56.7% and as segregating when the standard deviation between donors was above 5%. A statistical classification framework was built to diagnose cytomegalovirus status from the catalog of TCR beta chain sequences. In a later analysis, TCR nucleotide sequences were compared against IMGT/GENE-DB human TR gene sequences so that V and J genes could be assigned. The TCRdist pipeline was used in a later analysis to assign CDR3 sequences and most-parsimonious VDJ recombination scenarios. In a later analysis, each TCR beta chain was defined by its CDR3 amino acid sequence together with its V-gene family, and reads without a unique V-gene family were excluded. As a way to deal with suspected cross-contamination and a sequencing artifact, a later analysis dropped 592 nucleotide sequences that were highly shared and had low generation probability. A later analysis calculated a clonal expansion index for each public chain from normalized within-repertoire ranks of inferred template counts. In a later analysis, generation probabilities were computed using a VDJ recombination model fitted to out-of-frame rearrangements, and the results were checked against IGoR. Hypergeometric tests were used in a later analysis to score TCR-TCR, TCR-HLA and TCR-CMV co-occurrence, with a repertoire-size bias correction applied to the TCR pairs. False discovery rates were estimated in a later analysis by permuting HLA or CMV assignments 20 times. In a later analysis, co-occurring TCRs were grouped using DBSCAN, and TCRdist sequence similarity was added for clustering within HLA-allele-positive subsets. Co-occurrence clustering excluded repertoires with fewer than 30,000 or more than 120,000 public chains, plus five with anomalous nucleotide sharing. Held by TCRdb, this immuneACCESS table contains in-frame sequences only and omits some clones. Under half of the omission traces to an unresolved V gene where checked; the cause of the rest is unknown. V, J and clone size are taken as reported in that table, and D and trimming were inferred from the DNA itself. Within this sample are roughly 90,000 clones, with around 78% of them counted one time only. Around 4.6% of the sample rests with the top ten.

The CDR3 sequence holds 15 residues, the cysteine and phenylalanine included. The CDR3 DNA has 45 bases and is translated from base 1. Ends trimmed: V by 9 bases, J by 2 bases; bases unmatched to a gene: 7. Based on the germline V gene, the CDR1 and CDR2 sequences are SNHLY and FYNNEI. These data come from a study of cytomegalovirus exposure and HLA in healthy donors (dated by TCRdb to 2017 to 2019). For the study in its entirety: In an earlier analysis of under 600 of the donors, approximately 300 Gb of sequence data and 90 million to 120 million unique TCR beta sequences from about 190 million T cells were reported. An early release that covered more than 550 HLA-typed donors contained approximately 320 gigabases of sequencing data and roughly 84 million unique TCR sequences. Of the roughly 400 genotyped donors, approximately 83% fell in the genetic ancestry cluster associated with self-reported Caucasian donors. The study aimed to test whether signatures of past pathogen exposure could be identified by cataloging public T cell receptors. The T cell repertoires of under 750 subjects were profiled by immunosequencing and related to cytomegalovirus serostatus. A separate validation cohort of more than 100 different subjects was used in addition to the approximately 610-subject first cohort. To predict cytomegalovirus infection status, the study brought together high-throughput TCR immunosequencing, statistical association of individual TCRs with disease status, and machine learning. A later analysis re-analyzed previously published TCR beta repertoires from hundreds of donors and added high-resolution HLA genotyping to study TCR occurrence patterns. Rather than using new phenotypic data, the later analysis identified candidate immune exposures from TCR beta sequences and from how often those sequences occurred across donors. To decide whether each TCR beta V gene segment behaved as functional or pseudogenic, an earlier analysis of approximately 590 of the donors relied on high-throughput TCR beta sequencing. Donor age, sex, ethnicity and CMV serostatus were collected together with the repertoire data. Genome-wide SNP genotypes for about 65% of the 666 donors were used in a later genetic analysis, which treated that subset as a discovery cohort. All discovery cohort repertoires had been generated on a single sequencing platform. HLA typing included class I and class II loci at four-digit resolution. Typing coverage differed by locus: A, B, C, DRB1 and DQB1 were typed in about 629-640 donors, DQA1 in approximately 520, DPA1 in 600 to 610, and DPB1 in 472. About five DR-DQ haplotypes were handled as single units for association and clustering, since linkage in the cohort was strong. Among about 390 genotyped donors of the cohort, an average of about 240,000 unique TCR beta nucleotide sequences were sequenced per donor, roughly 20% of them non-productive. Paper-wide results and their limitations: Presence/absence analyses assumed roughly uniform sequencing depth across donors, an assumption that may not hold. According to a later analysis, TCR association rates differed among HLA loci, with DRB1 alleles showing the most associated TCRs and HLA-C alleles showing the fewest. A cluster of highly shared sequence variants was judged likely to be a technical artifact of the sequencing pipeline. V-gene and J-gene trimming of TCR beta chains was associated with a missense DCLRE1C variant in a later genetic analysis, and the association was replicated in an independent cohort. Assigning TCR associations to individual alleles was difficult when HLA alleles, especially DR and DQ, strongly co-occurred. Broadly in line with IMGT annotations, most TCR beta V segments showed up in productive rearrangements about 87% or about 30% of the time in an earlier analysis of several hundred of the donors. In both the original and validation cohorts, the classifier was reported to diagnose cytomegalovirus status with high specificity and sensitivity. Most TCR sequences were seen in very few donors, while some public TCRs were found in many individuals. The cohort was sequenced for TCR beta chains only, and without alpha or paired-chain data the features that could be detected were limited. According to the authors, the approach could potentially be generalized to other disease states and immunological phenotypes. A further reported finding was that TCR beta sequences accurately predicted the HLA-A and HLA-B alleles for most subjects in the first cohort. Because HLA typing was missing for some donors at each locus, association tests included only the typed subset. Correlated functional status among segregating V segments might be attributable to linkage disequilibrium, but an unknown experimental factor could not be ruled out. The 87-base-pair reads could not distinguish some IMGT-functional V segments, including TRBV6-2 and TRBV6-3, so those segments were excluded. Compared with equally common non-associated chains, HLA-associated TCR beta chains in a later analysis were more clonally expanded and had lower generation probabilities. Because counts were too low, roughly 16 rarely observed V segments, including chromosome 9 orphons, were left out of the earlier analysis of some 600 of the donors. A total of 150 or so TCR beta chains were listed by the study as associated with cytomegalovirus. Compared with the 666-donor mean, donors in an Asian-associated ancestry cluster had fewer N-insertions in productive TCRs, according to a later genetic analysis. According to a later analysis, most CMV-associated TCR beta chains appeared to be HLA-restricted, and the HLA associations seemed to be driven largely by CMV exposure. In vitro tests confirmed that a few of the cytomegalovirus-associated TCR beta chains recognize cytomegalovirus antigens. Immune exposure information for the cohort was limited to CMV serostatus. In a later analysis, around 17,000 TCR beta sequences were associated with specific HLA alleles at a false discovery rate of 0.05. Several of the top co-occurrence clusters appeared to be linked to parvovirus B19, influenza, CMV and Epstein-Barr virus, according to a later analysis.

The cohort comprised 670 or so healthy bone marrow donors. At the time of sampling, every cohort member was nominally healthy, though immune exposures that went unrecorded were likely present. The donor tested CMV seropositive and was one of the 289 seropositive cohort members. Every donor gave a peripheral blood sample, and the peripheral blood mononuclear cells from that sample were used for TCR beta sequencing. The Qiagen DNeasy Blood Extraction Kit was used to extract genomic DNA from the blood cell samples. The sequence joins TRBV2 to TRBJ2-3; 11 of the junction bases match TRBD2. The sequenced sample was PBMCs. This receptor was taken from a woman aged 40 to 50 in good health and CMV-seropositive. The CDR3 loop reads CASSTSGRFTDTQYF. Read as DNA, the sequence is TGTGCCAGTTCTACTAGCGGGAGATTCACAGATACGCAGTATTTT. With all but the CDR3 taken from the reference TRBV2 and TRBJ2-3 genes, the full variable domain is: EPEVTQTPSHQVTQMGQEVILRCVPISNHLYFYWYRQILGQKVEFLVSFYNNEISEKSEIFDDQFSVERPDGSNFTLKIRSTKLEDSAMYFCASSTSGRFTDTQYFGPGTRLTVL.